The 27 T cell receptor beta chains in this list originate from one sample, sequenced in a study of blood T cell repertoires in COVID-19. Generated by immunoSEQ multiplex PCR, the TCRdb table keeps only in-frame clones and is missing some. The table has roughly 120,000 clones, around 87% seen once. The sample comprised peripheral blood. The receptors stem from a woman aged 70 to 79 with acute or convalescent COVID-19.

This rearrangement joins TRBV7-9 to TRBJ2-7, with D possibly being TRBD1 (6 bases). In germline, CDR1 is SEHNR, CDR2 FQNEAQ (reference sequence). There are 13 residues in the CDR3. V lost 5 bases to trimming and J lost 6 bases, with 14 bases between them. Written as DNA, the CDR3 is TGTGCCAGCAGCGCGCTCGGGACAAGCGAGCAGTACTTC. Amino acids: CASSALGTSEQYF.

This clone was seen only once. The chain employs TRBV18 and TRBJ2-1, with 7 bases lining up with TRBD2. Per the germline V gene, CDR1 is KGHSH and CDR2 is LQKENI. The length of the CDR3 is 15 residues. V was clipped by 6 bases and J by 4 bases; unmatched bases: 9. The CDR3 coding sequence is TGTGCCAGCTCCCGCTCGAGCGGGGATTACAATGAGCAGTTCTTC. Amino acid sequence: CASSRSSGDYNEQFF.

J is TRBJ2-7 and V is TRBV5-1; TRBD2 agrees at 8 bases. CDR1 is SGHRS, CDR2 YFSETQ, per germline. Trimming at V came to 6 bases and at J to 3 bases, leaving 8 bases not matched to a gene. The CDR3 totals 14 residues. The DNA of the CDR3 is TGCGCCAGCACGATTAGCGGGGAGATCTACGAGCAGTACTTC. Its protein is CASTISGEIYEQYF.

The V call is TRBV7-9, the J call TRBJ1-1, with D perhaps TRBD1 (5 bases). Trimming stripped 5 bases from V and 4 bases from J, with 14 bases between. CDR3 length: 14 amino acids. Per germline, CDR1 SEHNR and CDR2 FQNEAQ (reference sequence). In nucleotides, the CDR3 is TGTGCCAGCAGCCCTCGGACCGGGGGCACTGAAGCTTTCTTT. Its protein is CASSPRTGGTEAFF.

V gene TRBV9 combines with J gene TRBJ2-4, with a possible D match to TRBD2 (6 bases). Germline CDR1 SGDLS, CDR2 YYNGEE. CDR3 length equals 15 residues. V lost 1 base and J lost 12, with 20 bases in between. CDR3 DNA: TGTGCCAGCAGCGTATCGGGAGACAGCCGGAAGAGTCAGTACTTC. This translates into CASSVSGDSRKSQYF.

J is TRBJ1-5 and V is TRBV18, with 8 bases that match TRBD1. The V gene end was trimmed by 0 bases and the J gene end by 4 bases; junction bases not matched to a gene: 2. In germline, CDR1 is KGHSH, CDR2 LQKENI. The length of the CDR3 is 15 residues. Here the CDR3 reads CASSPPGTGNQPQHF. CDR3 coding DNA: TGTGCCAGCTCACCACCGGGGACAGGTAATCAGCCCCAGCATTTT. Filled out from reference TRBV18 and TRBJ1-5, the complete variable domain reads NAGVMQNPRHLVRRRGQEARLRCSPMKGHSHVYWYRQLPEEGLKFMVYLQKENIIDESGMPKERFSAEFPKEGPSILRIQQVVRGDSAAYFCASSPPGTGNQPQHFGDGTRLSIL.

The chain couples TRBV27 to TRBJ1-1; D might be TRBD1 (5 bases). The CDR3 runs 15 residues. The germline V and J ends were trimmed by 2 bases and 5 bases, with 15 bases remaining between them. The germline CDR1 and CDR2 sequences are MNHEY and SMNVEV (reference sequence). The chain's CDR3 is CASSLGAAGGTEAFF. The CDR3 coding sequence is TGTGCCAGCAGTTTAGGCGCAGCGGGGGGAACTGAAGCTTTCTTT.

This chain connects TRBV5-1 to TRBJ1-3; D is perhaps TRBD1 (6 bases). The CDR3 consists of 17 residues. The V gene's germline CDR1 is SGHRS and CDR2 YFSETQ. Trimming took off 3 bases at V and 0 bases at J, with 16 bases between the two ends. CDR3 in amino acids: CASSYGTNLFSGNTIYF. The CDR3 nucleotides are TGCGCCAGCAGCTACGGGACAAATCTCTTCTCTGGAAACACCATATATTTT.

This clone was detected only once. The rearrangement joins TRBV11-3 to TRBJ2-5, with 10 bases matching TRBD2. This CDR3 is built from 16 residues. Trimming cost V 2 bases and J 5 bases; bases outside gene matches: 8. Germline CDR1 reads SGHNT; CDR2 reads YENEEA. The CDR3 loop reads CASSLSVAGGRETQYF. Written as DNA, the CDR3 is TGTGCCAGCAGCTTATCGGTAGCGGGGGGCCGGGAGACCCAGTACTTC.

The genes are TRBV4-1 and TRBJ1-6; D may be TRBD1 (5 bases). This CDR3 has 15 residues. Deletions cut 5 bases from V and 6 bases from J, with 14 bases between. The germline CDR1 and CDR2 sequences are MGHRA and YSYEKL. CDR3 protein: CASSIRPGGNSPLHF. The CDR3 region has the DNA TGCGCCAGCAGCATCAGACCCGGGGGTAATTCACCCCTCCACTTT.

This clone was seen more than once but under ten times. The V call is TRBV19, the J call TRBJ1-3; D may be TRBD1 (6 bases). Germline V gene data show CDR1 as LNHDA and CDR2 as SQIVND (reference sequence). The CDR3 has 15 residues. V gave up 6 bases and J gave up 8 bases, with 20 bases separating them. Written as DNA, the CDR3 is TGTGCCAGTAGAGGCGGGGGCTTCCCCTGGGACACCATATATTTT. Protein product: CASRGGGFPWDTIYF. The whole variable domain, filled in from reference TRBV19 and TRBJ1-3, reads DGGITQSPKYLFRKEGQNVTLSCEQNLNHDAMYWYRQDPGQGLRLIYYSQIVNDFQKGDIAEGYSVSREKKESFPLTVTSAQKNPTAFYLCASRGGGFPWDTIYFGEGSWLTVV.

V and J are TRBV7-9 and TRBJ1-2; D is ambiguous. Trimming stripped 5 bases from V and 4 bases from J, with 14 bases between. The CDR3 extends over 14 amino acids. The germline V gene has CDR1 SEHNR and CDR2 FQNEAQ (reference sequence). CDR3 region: CASSTSGMSYGYTF. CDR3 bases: TGTGCCAGCAGCACATCAGGCATGTCCTATGGCTACACCTTC.

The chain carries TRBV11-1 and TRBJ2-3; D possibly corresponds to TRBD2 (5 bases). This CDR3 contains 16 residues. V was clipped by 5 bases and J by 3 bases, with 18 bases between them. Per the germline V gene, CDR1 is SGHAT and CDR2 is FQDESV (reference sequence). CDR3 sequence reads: CASSKRRERKTDTQYF. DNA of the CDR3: TGTGCCAGCAGCAAACGACGCGAGCGGAAAACAGATACGCAGTATTTT.

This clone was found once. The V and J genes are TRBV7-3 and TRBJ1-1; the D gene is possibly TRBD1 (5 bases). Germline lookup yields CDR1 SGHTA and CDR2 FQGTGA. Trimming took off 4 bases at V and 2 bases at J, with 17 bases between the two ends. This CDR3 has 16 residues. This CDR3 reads CASSSGGWRGNTEAFF. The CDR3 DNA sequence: TGTGCCAGCAGCTCGGGAGGATGGAGGGGCAACACTGAAGCTTTCTTT.

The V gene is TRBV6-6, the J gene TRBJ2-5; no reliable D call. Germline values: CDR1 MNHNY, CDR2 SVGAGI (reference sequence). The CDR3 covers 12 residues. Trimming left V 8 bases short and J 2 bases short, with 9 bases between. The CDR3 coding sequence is TGTGCCAGCGGTGGCAGTCAAGAGACCCAGTACTTC. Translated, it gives CASGGSQETQYF.

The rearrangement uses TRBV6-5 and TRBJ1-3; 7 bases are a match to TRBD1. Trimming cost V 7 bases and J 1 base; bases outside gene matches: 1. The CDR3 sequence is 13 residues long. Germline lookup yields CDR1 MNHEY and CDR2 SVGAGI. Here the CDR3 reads CASTGGSGNTIYF. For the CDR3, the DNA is TGTGCCAGCACAGGGGGGTCTGGAAACACCATATATTTT.

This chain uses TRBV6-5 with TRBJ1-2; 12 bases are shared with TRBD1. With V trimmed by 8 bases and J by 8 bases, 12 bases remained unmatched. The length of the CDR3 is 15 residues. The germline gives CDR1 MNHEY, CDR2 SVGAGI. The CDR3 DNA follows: TGTGCCAGCGCAAGCCCGGGACAGGGGGCGGGAGGCTACACCTTC. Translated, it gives CASASPGQGAGGYTF.

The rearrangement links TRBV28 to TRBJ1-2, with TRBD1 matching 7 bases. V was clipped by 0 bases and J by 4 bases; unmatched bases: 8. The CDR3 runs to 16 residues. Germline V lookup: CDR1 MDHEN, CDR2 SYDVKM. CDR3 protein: CASSLWQGVTAYGYTF. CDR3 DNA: TGTGCCAGCAGTTTATGGCAGGGGGTAACGGCCTATGGCTACACCTTC.

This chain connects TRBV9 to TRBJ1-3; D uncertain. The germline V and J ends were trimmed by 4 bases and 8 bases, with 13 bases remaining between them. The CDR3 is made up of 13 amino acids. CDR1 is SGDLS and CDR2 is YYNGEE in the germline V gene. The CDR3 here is CASSSPPLDTIYF. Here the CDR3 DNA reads TGTGCCAGCAGCTCTCCCCCCCTTGACACCATATATTTT.

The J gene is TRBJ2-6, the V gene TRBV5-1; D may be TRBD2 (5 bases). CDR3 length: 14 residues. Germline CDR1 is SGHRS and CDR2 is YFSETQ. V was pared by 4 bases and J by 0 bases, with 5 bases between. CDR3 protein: CASSGSSGANVLTF. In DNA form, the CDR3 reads TGCGCCAGCAGCGGGAGCTCTGGGGCCAACGTCCTGACTTTC. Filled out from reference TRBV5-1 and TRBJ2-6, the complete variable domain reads KAGVTQTPRYLIKTRGQQVTLSCSPISGHRSVSWYQQTPGQGLQFLFEYFSETQRNKGNFPGRFSGRQFSNSRSEMNVSTLELGDSALYLCASSGSSGANVLTFGAGSRLTVL.

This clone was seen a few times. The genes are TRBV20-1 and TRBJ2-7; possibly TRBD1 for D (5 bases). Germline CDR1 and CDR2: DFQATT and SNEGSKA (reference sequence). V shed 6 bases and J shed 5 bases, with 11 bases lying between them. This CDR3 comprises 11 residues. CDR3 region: CSAKTVDEQYF. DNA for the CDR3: TGCAGTGCAAAGACAGTGGACGAGCAGTACTTC.

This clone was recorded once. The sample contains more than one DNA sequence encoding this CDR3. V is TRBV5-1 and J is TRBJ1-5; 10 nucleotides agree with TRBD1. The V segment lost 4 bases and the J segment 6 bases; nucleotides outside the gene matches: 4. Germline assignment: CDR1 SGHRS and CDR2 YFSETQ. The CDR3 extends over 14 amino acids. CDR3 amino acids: CASSPGQGGQPQHF. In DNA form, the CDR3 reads TGCGCCAGCAGCCCAGGACAGGGGGGTCAGCCCCAGCATTTT.

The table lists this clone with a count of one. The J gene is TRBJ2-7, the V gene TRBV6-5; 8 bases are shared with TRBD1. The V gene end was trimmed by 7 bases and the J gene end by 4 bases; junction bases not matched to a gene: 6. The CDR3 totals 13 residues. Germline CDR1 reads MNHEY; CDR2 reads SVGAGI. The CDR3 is CASTRTGPYEQYF. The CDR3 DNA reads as TGTGCCAGCACTAGGACAGGGCCGTACGAGCAGTACTTC.

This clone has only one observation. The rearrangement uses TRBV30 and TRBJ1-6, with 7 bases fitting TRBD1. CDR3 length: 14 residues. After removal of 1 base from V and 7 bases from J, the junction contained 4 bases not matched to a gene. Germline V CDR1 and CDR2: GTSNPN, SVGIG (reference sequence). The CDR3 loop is CAWSGDSYNSPLHF. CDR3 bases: TGTGCCTGGAGTGGGGACAGTTACAATTCACCCCTCCACTTT.

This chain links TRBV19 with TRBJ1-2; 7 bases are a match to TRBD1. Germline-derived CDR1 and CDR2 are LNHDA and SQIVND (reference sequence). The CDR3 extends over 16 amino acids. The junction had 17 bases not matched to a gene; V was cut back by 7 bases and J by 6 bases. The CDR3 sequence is CASTSPGTAVGDGYTF. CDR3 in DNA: TGTGCCAGTACCTCACCGGGGACAGCTGTAGGAGATGGCTACACCTTC.

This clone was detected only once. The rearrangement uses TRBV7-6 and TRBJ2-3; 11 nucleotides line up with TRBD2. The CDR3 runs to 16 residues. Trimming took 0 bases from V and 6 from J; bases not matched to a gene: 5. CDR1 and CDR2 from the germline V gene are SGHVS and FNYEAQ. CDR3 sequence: CASSLALAGGPDTQYF. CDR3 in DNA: TGTGCCAGCAGCTTAGCTCTAGCGGGGGGCCCCGATACGCAGTATTTT.

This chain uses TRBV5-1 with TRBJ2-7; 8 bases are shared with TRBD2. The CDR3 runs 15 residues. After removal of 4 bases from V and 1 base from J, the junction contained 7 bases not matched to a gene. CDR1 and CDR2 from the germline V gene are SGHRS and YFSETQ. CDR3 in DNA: TGCGCCAGCAGCGGGGCGCGGGGGGTGTCCTACGAGCAGTACTTC. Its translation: CASSGARGVSYEQYF. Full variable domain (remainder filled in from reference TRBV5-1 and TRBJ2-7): KAGVTQTPRYLIKTRGQQVTLSCSPISGHRSVSWYQQTPGQGLQFLFEYFSETQRNKGNFPGRFSGRQFSNSRSEMNVSTLELGDSALYLCASSGARGVSYEQYFGPGTRLTVT.